Reported below is one T cell receptor beta chain. Its cognate antigen is unknown. This sample is part of a study of beta chain features in type 1 diabetes. The study, taken as a whole, reports: In all four CD4+ subsets, TCRB CDR3 length was significantly, moderately reduced in type 1 diabetes.

Markers CD45RO/CCR7/CD25/CD127/CD95/CD27 served to sort CD4+ naive, central memory, regulatory and stem cell-like memory cells. This CDR3 is 11 amino acids long. V was trimmed by 7 bases and J by 4 bases, leaving 5 bases between them. Per the germline V gene, CDR1 is MNHNS and CDR2 is SASEGT. The isolated RNA, all of it, was reverse transcribed, so expressed TCRB transcripts were what got sequenced. Profiled with immunoSEQ multiplex PCR; TCRdb holds only in-frame clones, not every one. The data show more than 250,000 clones, approximately 25% seen once. This chain links TRBV6-1 with TRBJ1-5; D uncertain. Sequencing used naive CD4+ T cells from blood. The receptor's source is a woman aged 30 to 39 with type 1 diabetes. CDR3 nucleotide sequence: TGTGCCAGCACCACAAATCAGCCCCAGCATTTT. It encodes CASTTNQPQHF.